The text below deals with one T cell receptor (beta chain). Its antigen is not known. Trimming took 2 bases from V and 8 from J, leaving 10 bases between them. Per germline, CDR1 SGHVS and CDR2 FQNEAQ. The CDR3 is made up of 14 amino acids. This sample was included in a study of cytomegalovirus exposure and HLA in healthy donors. The PCR had 60 Vbeta and 13 Jbeta primers. Original analysis: In a later analysis, some 10 million of 65 million to 90 million unique beta chains occurred in at least two donors. Profiling relied on immunoSEQ multiplex PCR, and the TCRdb table lists in-frame clones only, not all of them. That table furnishes V, J and clone size, whereas the DNA furnished D and trimming. The table has about 170,000 clones, roughly 84% seen once; the top ten hold approximately 1.5%. Likely unrecorded immune exposures existed in these nominally healthy donors. Broader study findings: In a later analysis, specific HLA alleles were associated with 15,000 to 20,000 TCR beta sequences at a 0.05 false discovery rate. Near-uniform donor sequencing depth was presumed by presence/absence analyses.

This chain links TRBV7-8 with TRBJ1-6; no firm D call. The sequence came from a male donor in good health and CMV-seronegative. The material sequenced was PBMCs. The CDR3 loop is CASSLMVGDSPLHF. DNA for the CDR3: TGTGCCAGCAGCTTAATGGTCGGGGATTCACCCCTCCACTTT.